The present entry profiles one T cell receptor (beta chain) with its context. This specimen belongs to a study of radiotherapy plus CTLA-4 blockade in lung cancer. TCRdb's copy holds only in-frame clones and misses some; the assay was immunoSEQ multiplex PCR. The table includes under 3,000 clones, around 77% detected once. Germline CDR1 SEHNR, CDR2 FQNEAQ (reference sequence). This CDR3 is built from 15 residues. V gave up 0 bases and J gave up 5 bases, with 14 bases separating them. This sequence joins TRBV7-9 and TRBJ2-7; the D is unclear. Sample: tumor tissue, taken from a patient treated with radiotherapy plus ipilimumab. The receptor was isolated from a human donor with non-small cell lung cancer that progressed on radiotherapy plus ipilimumab. Written as DNA, the CDR3 is TGTGCCAGCAGCTTAGCGCGAAGGACCGAGAACGAGCAGTACTTC. Translated: CASSLARRTENEQYF.